Included here is one TCR beta chain sequence, with context. Antigen: not known. Clones were sequenced by immunoSEQ multiplex PCR, and TCRdb holds only the in-frame ones, with some missing. The data show about 55,000 clones, with roughly 85% seen just once and less than 5% held by the top ten. V lost 4 bases, J lost 10 bases, and 13 bases lay in between. Germline CDR1 SEHNR, CDR2 FQNEAQ (reference sequence). The CDR3 totals 12 residues. The sample originates from a study of T cell responses to AZD1222 COVID-19 vaccine. Overall study findings and caveats: Close to half of spike-specific TCRs reportedly recognize unmutated variant regions. Repertoire samples came only from after the peak T cell response. Clonal diversity was possibly underestimated, and the donors were mostly white British, with more females.

The V call is TRBV7-9, the J call TRBJ1-1; D not certain. Sequenced material: peripheral blood, taken on day 0 of AZD1222 vaccination. The TCR was taken from an adult in good health. CDR3 region: CASSSEWVGAFF. The CDR3 nucleotides read TGTGCCAGCAGCTCCGAGTGGGTGGGAGCTTTCTTT.